The 4 T cell receptor beta chains reported below all come from one sample, sequenced in a study of T cell repertoires in cytomegalovirus infection. For these TCRs, the target antigens are not known. One entry per CDR3 protein results from TCRdb running MiXCR on the reads. The table includes roughly 220,000 distinct CDR3 sequences, around 40% detected once. The material was CD8+ T cells from cultured PBMCs, obtained from culture after CMV antigen stimulation. The origin of the receptors is a human donor in good health (CMV status not recorded). Some clones in this sample may be carry-over from other donors' samples.

This clonotype appeared a few times. The chain combines TRBV27 with TRBJ2-7; perhaps TRBD1 as D (6 bases). V gave up 6 bases and J gave up 5 bases, with 14 bases separating them. The germline V gene encodes CDR1 MNHEY and CDR2 SMNVEV (reference sequence). This CDR3 contains 13 residues. The DNA of the CDR3 is TGTGCCAGCAGACCCGGGTCAGGGGACGAGCAGTACTTC. Its protein product is CASRPGSGDEQYF.

In this sample, this clonotype turned up a few times. The chain couples TRBV7-2 to TRBJ1-3, with D maybe TRBD1 (6 bases). The V gene lost 2 bases and the J gene lost 1 base, with 21 bases spanning the gap. The CDR3 is 19 amino acids. Germline CDR1 reads SGHTA; CDR2 reads FQGNSA. CDR3 nucleotide sequence: TGTGCCAGCAGCTTATACTCAGGACAGACACTCATATCTGGAAACACCATATATTTT. It translates to CASSLYSGQTLISGNTIYF.

This clonotype was seen a single time. The chain recombines TRBV29-1 with TRBJ1-2, with D uncertain. Between the trimmed V and J ends, which lost 3 bases and 0 bases, there was a span of 11 bases. The CDR3 is 14 amino acids. CDR1 is SQVTM, CDR2 ANQGSEA, per germline. In nucleotides, the CDR3 is TGCAGCGTTGATCCTGGTCTAGCTAACTATGGCTACACCTTC. Protein product: CSVDPGLANYGYTF.

The chain carries TRBV7-9 and TRBJ2-7; the match to TRBD2 covers 11 bases. Germline lookup yields CDR1 SEHNR and CDR2 FQNEAQ (reference sequence). The CDR3 length is 14 residues. With 1 base clipped from V and 7 bases from J, the junction kept 3 bases outside the gene matches. This CDR3 reads CASSLVGTSGEQYF. Here the CDR3 DNA reads TGTGCCAGCAGCTTAGTTGGGACTAGCGGAGAGCAGTACTTC.